The 7 T cell receptor beta chains reported below all come from one sample, sequenced in a study of identical twins. TCRdb redid the calling of the 5' RACE reads with MiXCR, one entry per CDR3 protein. The sample holds 450,000 or so distinct CDR3 sequences; about 13% are singletons and the top ten take around 0.98%. These data were also reused for a study on yellow fever vaccine responses in identical twins.

Sequencing was carried out using CD4+ T cells sorted from blood. The origin of the receptors is a woman aged 18-29 years in good health.

V and J are TRBV6-5 and TRBJ2-1; D possibly corresponds to TRBD2 (6 bases). CDR3 length: 11 amino acids. CDR1 MNHEY and CDR2 SVGAGI come from the germline V gene. Trimming took off 7 bases at V and 6 bases at J, with 7 bases between the two ends. The CDR3 spells CASKGGNEQFF. The CDR3 bases are TGTGCCAGCAAGGGAGGCAATGAGCAGTTCTTC.

This clonotype was counted between two and nine times. V gene TRBV13 combines with J gene TRBJ1-6; no reliable D call. Germline CDR1 and CDR2: PRHDT and FYEKMQ (reference sequence). The CDR3 sequence is 15 residues long. V was trimmed by 0 bases and J by 8 bases, leaving 11 bases between them. CDR3 region: CASSLGYSADSPLHF. CDR3 bases: TGTGCCAGCAGCTTAGGCTACTCAGCAGATTCACCCCTCCACTTT.

A few counts support this clonotype. The CDR3: CASMRQGAYEQYF. CDR3 sequence (DNA): TGTGCCAGCATGAGACAGGGGGCTTACGAGCAGTACTTC. This chain connects TRBV2 to TRBJ2-7; TRBD1 agrees at 10 bases. CDR1 and CDR2 from the germline V gene are SNHLY and FYNNEI. The CDR3 loop spans 13 amino acids. Losses at the gene ends were 7 bases for V and 4 bases for J; bases not matched to a gene: 4.

This clonotype has a count of ten or more. CDR3 nucleotides: TGCGCCAGCAGCTTGGCCGTTGGCAGTTACGAGCAGTACTTC. Its translation: CASSLAVGSYEQYF. V gene TRBV5-1 combines with J gene TRBJ2-7; D is unclear. The CDR3 spans 14 residues. CDR1 and CDR2 (germline): SGHRS, YFSETQ. V dropped 0 bases and J dropped 4 bases, with 11 bases sitting between them. The variable domain in full, completed from reference TRBV5-1 and TRBJ2-7, reads KAGVTQTPRYLIKTRGQQVTLSCSPISGHRSVSWYQQTPGQGLQFLFEYFSETQRNKGNFPGRFSGRQFSNSRSEMNVSTLELGDSALYLCASSLAVGSYEQYFGPGTRLTVT.

This clonotype was counted only a few times. This chain joins TRBV12-3 or TRBV12-4 and TRBJ2-2; a possible D gene is TRBD1 (5 bases). V was clipped by 4 bases and J by 6 bases, with 12 bases between them. The CDR3 is 14 amino acids. For the CDR3, the DNA is TGTGCCAGCAGTTATGGCAGGGTGGCCGGGGAGCTGTTTTTT. This translates into CASSYGRVAGELFF.

This clonotype was counted a few times. The chain carries TRBV20-1 and TRBJ2-7; TRBD2 aligns across 10 bases. The V and J ends lost 0 bases and 3 bases, in that order; junction bases with no gene match: 5. There are 15 residues in the CDR3. Germline V CDR1 and CDR2: DFQATT, SNEGSKA (reference sequence). Here the CDR3 reads CSARDPLAGDYEQYF. In DNA, the CDR3 is TGCAGTGCTAGAGATCCGCTAGCGGGGGACTACGAGCAGTACTTC.

The chain carries TRBV7-3 and TRBJ2-1; 10 bases fit TRBD2. The J segment lost 2 bases and the V segment lost 4 bases, leaving 8 bases of the junction unmatched. Germline-derived CDR1 and CDR2 are SGHTA and FQGTGA. The CDR3 totals 17 residues. CDR3 nucleotide sequence: TGTGCCAGCAGCTCGGGCCGGAGCGGGGGGGCCTACAATGAGCAGTTCTTC. Translating it yields CASSSGRSGGAYNEQFF.